This entry is about one TCR beta chain. This record comes from a study of T cell changes during pregnancy in multiple sclerosis. Per germline, CDR1 SGDLS and CDR2 YYNGEE. The J segment lost 7 bases and the V segment lost 0 bases, leaving 5 bases of the junction unmatched. The CDR3 totals 15 residues. Generated by immunoSEQ multiplex PCR, the TCRdb table keeps only in-frame clones and is missing some. The sample holds some 80,000 clones, 90% to 95% seen once. The TCR comes from a female donor with multiple sclerosis, enrolled in a pregnancy study. The sample here was peripheral blood, taken before pregnancy. The rearrangement joins TRBV9 to TRBJ1-4, with TRBD1 matching 8 bases. In DNA, the CDR3 is TGTGCCAGCAGCGTAGGAGACAGGGGCGGTGAAAAACTGTTTTTT. Amino acid sequence: CASSVGDRGGEKLFF.